Listed below are T cell receptor beta chains from one sample, sequenced in a study of blood T cell repertoires in COVID-19. TCRdb's table, derived via immunoSEQ multiplex PCR, lists solely in-frame clones and lacks some. The table lists about 100,000 clones, just over 70% of them singletons. The material sequenced was peripheral blood. The receptors here all came from a woman between 40 and 50 years old with acute or convalescent COVID-19. CDR3s include the opening cysteine and the closing phenylalanine or tryptophan. D genes are given only for firm matches. Only some rows state a clone size, as once, few, many or a class for expanded clones.

DNA,CDR3,size,length,V,D,J
TGCGCCAGCAGCTTGGACGCCCACCGGGAGCAATCGGAGCCCCAGCATTTT,CASSLDAHREQSEPQHF,NA,17,TRBV5-1,NA,TRBJ1-5
TGTGCCTGGAGTCCGACAGGGGGAAGCACAGATACGCAGTATTTT,CAWSPTGGSTDTQYF,once,15,TRBV30,TRBD1,TRBJ2-3
TGTGCCAGCAGTAACCAGGACAGGGGGGTGCCCCAGCATTTT,CASSNQDRGVPQHF,NA,14,TRBV6-2/TRBV6-3,TRBD1,TRBJ1-5
TGCGCCAGCAGCCAAGGGTCCGGGACAGGGGGCCAAGAGACCCAGTACTTC,CASSQGSGTGGQETQYF,NA,17,TRBV4-3,TRBD1,TRBJ2-5
TGTGCCAGCAGCTTGTATTTCCTGACGGGGGGGAGAGATCAGCCCCAGCATTTT,CASSLYFLTGGRDQPQHF,NA,18,TRBV5-5,NA,TRBJ1-5
TGTGCCAGCAGCTTAGCCCAAAATCAGCCCCAGCATTTT,CASSLAQNQPQHF,few,13,TRBV7-7,NA,TRBJ1-5
TGTGCCAGCAGTCCCGGGACAGGGACTTCACCCCTCCACTTT,CASSPGTGTSPLHF,NA,14,TRBV25-1,TRBD1,TRBJ1-6
TGTGCCTGGACGGGACAGGGGGTTGGGGAAGCTTTCTTT,CAWTGQGVGEAFF,NA,13,TRBV30,TRBD1,TRBJ1-1
TGTGCCAGCAGCTTAGAGACAGGCGCGAACACCGGGGAGCTGTTTTTT,CASSLETGANTGELFF,NA,16,TRBV11-2,NA,TRBJ2-2
TGTGCCTGGAGTAATAGGGGGGGTAGAGAGCAGTACTTC,CAWSNRGGREQYF,NA,13,TRBV30,NA,TRBJ2-7
TGCAGCGTTGTACTCGGGACAGGGACTTACGAGCAGTACTTC,CSVVLGTGTYEQYF,NA,14,TRBV29-1,TRBD1,TRBJ2-7
TGTGCCACCAGCAGATTCACAGGGGGCACATACTATGGCTACACCTTC,CATSRFTGGTYYGYTF,once,16,TRBV15,TRBD1,TRBJ1-2
TGTGCCAGCAGCTTAGCCCGAAGAGGGATGGCCAGCACAGATACGCAGTATTTT,CASSLARRGMASTDTQYF,once,18,TRBV13,NA,TRBJ2-3
TGTGCCAGCAGCCCATCAGGGGACCTATCCTCCTATGGCTACACCTTC,CASSPSGDLSSYGYTF,NA,16,TRBV11-3,NA,TRBJ1-2
TGTGCCAGCAGCCGGGGGGGGAGCTCCTACGAGCAGTACTTC,CASSRGGSSYEQYF,NA,14,TRBV14,TRBD2,TRBJ2-7
TGTGCCAGTAGTACCGCTTGGGGGGGCAATCAGCCCCAGCATTTT,CASSTAWGGNQPQHF,NA,15,TRBV19,NA,TRBJ1-5
TGCGCCAGCAGACACGGGACTAGCGCGAACACCGGGGAGCTGTTTTTT,CASRHGTSANTGELFF,NA,16,TRBV5-1,TRBD2,TRBJ2-2
TGCGCCAGCAGCTTTACGGGGGTGGGCACAGATACGCAGTATTTT,CASSFTGVGTDTQYF,NA,15,TRBV5-1,NA,TRBJ2-3
TGTGCCAGCAGTCCTCCGGGACAGGGCGAAAGGAACTATGGCTACACCTTC,CASSPPGQGERNYGYTF,NA,17,TRBV28,TRBD1,TRBJ1-2
TGCGCCAGCAGTGAGTTAGGGACTTCCAGCTCCTACAATGAGCAGTTCTTC,CASSELGTSSSYNEQFF,NA,17,TRBV10-1,NA,TRBJ2-1
TGTGCCAGCATGGCTTTGCAAGAGACCCAGTACTTC,CASMALQETQYF,NA,12,TRBV2,NA,TRBJ2-5
TGTGCCAGCAGCTTGGGAAGGCGGGGGGGACAAGAGACCCAGTACTTC,CASSLGRRGGQETQYF,NA,16,TRBV5-4,TRBD2,TRBJ2-5
TGCGCCAGCAGCAGAGACAGGGGCTCGGGACTACTTGAGGACAATGAGCAGTTCTTC,CASSRDRGSGLLEDNEQFF,NA,19,TRBV4-1,NA,TRBJ2-1
TGTGCCAGCAGCTTAGTGAGGACACAAGAGACCCAGTACTTC,CASSLVRTQETQYF,NA,14,TRBV7-9,NA,TRBJ2-5
TGTGCCAGCAGTTCTTCTTCCTCAGACACTGAAGCTTTCTTT,CASSSSSSDTEAFF,NA,14,TRBV6-2/TRBV6-3,NA,TRBJ1-1
TGTGCCAGTAGACTTGCGGGCACAGATACGCAGTATTTT,CASRLAGTDTQYF,NA,13,TRBV19,NA,TRBJ2-3
TGCGCCAGCAGCTTGGAGTGGAGGAACACTGAAGCTTTCTTT,CASSLEWRNTEAFF,NA,14,TRBV5-1,NA,TRBJ1-1